The 9 T cell receptor beta chains given below trace back to one sample, sequenced in a study of Graves' ophthalmopathy and Graves' hyperthyroidism. Beta-chain TCR CDR3 regions were amplified from RNA transcripts. Following a first-round RT-PCR that used HTBI primers, a second-round multiplex PCR was carried out. TCRdb itself ran the multiplex PCR reads through MiXCR, one entry per CDR3 protein. The repertoire consists of around 520,000 distinct CDR3 sequences, with under 40% occurring once and the leading ten covering about 4%. The sample consisted of peripheral blood or thyroid tissue (not recorded which). Receptors originate from an adult man with Graves' hyperthyroidism.

This clonotype was detected ten times or more. The V gene is TRBV7-9, the J gene TRBJ1-1; 7 bases map to TRBD1. Trimming at V came to 3 bases and at J to 0 bases, leaving 4 bases not matched to a gene. Germline V gives CDR1 SEHNR, CDR2 FQNEAQ (reference sequence). This CDR3 is 15 amino acids long. Here the CDR3 reads CASSFTGVMNTEAFF. The CDR3 DNA reads TGTGCCAGCAGCTTCACAGGGGTCATGAACACTGAAGCTTTCTTT.

This clonotype was seen ten or more times. The chain couples TRBV24-1 to TRBJ2-3, with 7 bases fitting TRBD2. The CDR3 is made up of 15 amino acids. The V gene end was trimmed by 6 bases and the J gene end by 0 bases; junction bases not matched to a gene: 5. Per germline, CDR1 KGHDR and CDR2 SFDVKD. Written as DNA, the CDR3 is TGTGCCACCAGTCCTAGCGGAACTAGCACAGATACGCAGTATTTT. Translated: CATSPSGTSTDTQYF.

The CDR3 bases are TGTGCCAGCGGGGACAGGGGGTATGAGCAGTTCTTC. Translated: CASGDRGYEQFF. V and J are TRBV2 and TRBJ2-7; 11 bases align to TRBD1. The J call may be in error: the DNA end matches TRBJ2-1 better. CDR3 size: 12 residues. Germline assignment: CDR1 SNHLY and CDR2 FYNNEI.

This clonotype appeared a few times. The chain combines TRBV9 with TRBJ2-3; the match to TRBD1 covers 10 bases. The CDR3 covers 18 residues. V trimming: 0 bases; J trimming: 8 bases; junction bases outside the gene matches: 15. From germline, CDR1 is SGDLS and CDR2 YYNGEE. The CDR3 bases are TGTGCCAGCAGCGTAGCCGGAAGCCCGACAGGGGGCTGGGGTACGCAGTATTTT. Protein sequence: CASSVAGSPTGGWGTQYF.

As to this clonotype: A read error is possible here, since a much larger clone lies one base away. V gene TRBV5-6 combines with J gene TRBJ2-7; D unresolved. From germline, CDR1 is SGHDT and CDR2 YYEEEE. The germline V and J ends were trimmed by 1 base and 5 bases, with 22 bases remaining between them. The CDR3 is 17 amino acids. The CDR3 DNA is TGTGCCAGCAGCTTGTCAATCTCGACTCTAAATGGCGACGAGCAGTACTTC. Translation gives CASSLSISTLNGDEQYF.

This chain connects TRBV7-6 to TRBJ1-4; D possibly corresponds to TRBD1 (5 bases). V lost 6 bases to trimming and J lost 5 bases, with 19 bases between them. The CDR3 consists of 16 residues. Per the germline V gene, CDR1 is SGHVS and CDR2 is FNYEAQ. CDR3 DNA: TGTGCCAGCAGGACCCCAGGGTTTGGGGGGAATGAAAAACTGTTTTTT. This codes for CASRTPGFGGNEKLFF.

The rearrangement joins TRBV2 to TRBJ1-1; 11 nucleotides line up with TRBD1. The CDR3 covers 15 residues. The V and J ends lost 6 bases and 4 bases, in that order; junction bases with no gene match: 7. Germline V gene lookup returns CDR1 SNHLY and CDR2 FYNNEI. CDR3 bases: TGTGCCAGCAGCTCGATCGGGACAGGGGGCACTGAAGCTTTCTTT. Amino acid sequence: CASSSIGTGGTEAFF. Full variable domain (rest looked up from reference TRBV2 and TRBJ1-1): EPEVTQTPSHQVTQMGQEVILRCVPISNHLYFYWYRQILGQKVEFLVSFYNNEISEKSEIFDDQFSVERPDGSNFTLKIRSTKLEDSAMYFCASSSIGTGGTEAFFGQGTRLTVV.

The chain recombines TRBV5-1 with TRBJ2-5; D is tentatively TRBD1 or TRBD2 (6 bases each). Germline CDR1 reads SGHRS; CDR2 reads YFSETQ. With 0 bases removed from V and 11 bases from J, the gap between germline ends came to 17 bases. CDR3 length: 14 amino acids. The DNA of the CDR3 is TGCGCCAGCAGCTTGGCGGGGGCGACAGATACGCAGTACTTC. This encodes CASSLAGATDTQYF.

The rearrangement joins TRBV29-1 to TRBJ2-7; D may match TRBD1 or TRBD2 (5 bases each). Trimming stripped 7 bases from V and 3 bases from J, with 16 bases between. Germline V CDR1 and CDR2: SQVTM, ANQGSEA. The length of the CDR3 is 13 residues. Here the CDR3 reads CSALGASSYEQYF. The CDR3 DNA reads TGCAGCGCTCTAGGGGCTAGCAGCTACGAGCAGTACTTC.